This TCR beta chain was documented in a study of cytomegalovirus exposure and HLA in healthy donors. Overall study: The approximately 120 validation repertoires were reported in a later analysis to have been generated on the same platform as the roughly 720 first-cohort repertoires.

TCRdb keeps only in-frame clones here, not all; method: immunoSEQ multiplex PCR. The data hold approximately 54,000 clones, with 89% observed a single time. While the first cohort had several hundred subjects, the donors belonged to the separate validation cohort of about 130 subjects. V lost 1 base to trimming and J lost 2 bases, with 12 bases between them. There are 15 residues in the CDR3. Per the germline V gene, CDR1 is SGHVT and CDR2 is SQSDAQ. The sequencing sample was made of PBMCs. The TCR comes from a woman under 30 in good health and CMV-seropositive. V is TRBV7-4 and J is TRBJ2-7; D might be TRBD2 (6 bases). CDR3 nucleotide sequence: TGTGCCAGCAGCTTAGGCTCTAGCGACGCCTACGAGCAGTACTTC. Translated: CASSLGSSDAYEQYF.